This entry lists 6 T cell receptor beta chains sequenced from one sample in a study of cytomegalovirus exposure and HLA in healthy donors. The PCR ran on 60 Vbeta and 13 Jbeta primers. Repertoires were generated with immunoSEQ multiplex PCR, while TCRdb's copy carries only in-frame clones and drops some. The repertoire consists of some 160,000 clones, with around three quarters occurring once and the leading ten covering approximately 5.1%. Sequenced input: PBMCs. The receptor source for this set is a middle-aged man in good health and CMV-seronegative.

This chain links TRBV7-3 with TRBJ2-2; 11 bases line up with TRBD1. Looked up from germline, CDR1 is SGHTA and CDR2 is FQGTGA. This CDR3 is 16 amino acids long. V shed 4 bases and J 6 bases; nucleotides not matched to a gene: 7. CDR3 residues: CASSSRTGGGSGELFF. The CDR3 DNA reads TGTGCCAGCAGCTCACGGACAGGGGGCGGGTCCGGGGAGCTGTTTTTT.

J is TRBJ2-1 and V is TRBV4-1; D might be TRBD2 (7 bases). There are 13 residues in the CDR3. Trimming stripped 4 bases from V and 12 bases from J, with 16 bases between. Germline CDR1 is MGHRA and CDR2 is YSYEKL. The CDR3 coding sequence is TGCGCCAGCAGCCTCCTAGGGGGGGTTCGGCAGTTCTTC. It yields the protein CASSLLGGVRQFF.

The V call is TRBV10-3, the J call TRBJ2-1; no definite D call. CDR1 ENHRY and CDR2 SYGVKD come from the germline V gene. The CDR3 is made up of 14 amino acids. The V end lost 3 bases, the J end lost 4 bases, and 10 bases lay between the germline ends. The CDR3 region has the DNA TGTGCCATCAGTGAAGAGGCAGTATACAATGAGCAGTTCTTC. Translation gives CAISEEAVYNEQFF.

The chain combines TRBV5-1 with TRBJ2-7, with 8 bases identical to TRBD2. This CDR3 region has 15 residues. Trimming took 0 bases from V and 1 from J; bases not matched to a gene: 3. CDR1 SGHRS and CDR2 YFSETQ come from the germline V gene. For the CDR3, the DNA is TGCGCCAGCAGCTTGGGCGGGGGGCAATCCTACGAGCAGTACTTC. Its translation: CASSLGGGQSYEQYF. The full variable domain, rest sourced from reference TRBV5-1 and TRBJ2-7, is KAGVTQTPRYLIKTRGQQVTLSCSPISGHRSVSWYQQTPGQGLQFLFEYFSETQRNKGNFPGRFSGRQFSNSRSEMNVSTLELGDSALYLCASSLGGGQSYEQYFGPGTRLTVT.

The CDR3 here is CASSLPRDSMSYEQYF. CDR3 DNA sequence: TGCGCCAGCAGCCTCCCTCGGGACTCCATGTCCTACGAGCAGTACTTC. The chain has TRBV5-1 and TRBJ2-7; D might be TRBD2 (6 bases). V lost 4 bases, J lost 1 base, and 18 bases lay in between. There are 16 residues in the CDR3. Germline V gene lookup returns CDR1 SGHRS and CDR2 YFSETQ.

This chain links TRBV5-1 with TRBJ2-5; D is perhaps TRBD2 (6 bases). Germline V gives CDR1 SGHRS, CDR2 YFSETQ. The CDR3 runs 14 residues. The V end lost 4 bases, the J end lost 4 bases, and 14 bases lay between the germline ends. CDR3 sequence: CASSPEGYGETQYF. The CDR3 region has the DNA TGCGCCAGCAGCCCGGAGGGCTACGGAGAGACCCAGTACTTC.